This TCR beta chain emerged from a study of cytotoxic CD8 clonotypes in ibrutinib-treated CLL. Study context: Some 10 relapsed/refractory, roughly 16 treatment-naive; some 17 IGHV unmutated.

Overall study results and limits: Clonality measured at baseline exceeded age-matched healthy donors, tracking circulating CD8+ T-cell counts.

Notes on this clone: Its antigen is not known.

This CDR3 contains 16 residues. The trim removed 6 bases at V and 0 bases at J, leaving 7 bases unmatched. Looked up from germline, CDR1 is MGHDK and CDR2 is SYGVNS. Method: immunoSEQ multiplex PCR; TCRdb's copy keeps in-frame clones and lacks some. The sample has roughly 250,000 clones, roughly 74% seen once. The TCR was taken from a human donor with chronic lymphocytic leukemia. The rearrangement uses TRBV25-1 and TRBJ2-2, with TRBD2 matching over 7 bases. The specimen comprised PBMCs, sampled after 24 months of ibrutinib treatment. The CDR3 loop is CASSNRLAPNTGELFF. The CDR3 DNA sequence: TGTGCCAGCAGCAACAGACTAGCCCCGAACACCGGGGAGCTGTTTTTT.